The clone carrying this T cell receptor beta chain appeared many times. What it binds is not known. These data come from a study of T-cell reconstitution after alpha-beta-depleted transplantation in children. Broader study findings: Several hundred graft clones that had expanded were reportedly the source of alpha-beta T cells about two months after transplant. T-cell counts and diversity at one year post-transplant came mainly from newly produced T cells. It was surviving recipient T cells and thymic progenitors that gave some patients high TCRbeta diversity at day 60.

Preparing the TCRbeta library involved the use of unique molecular identifiers. TCRdb used MiXCR to reprocess the PCR reads, holding one entry per CDR3 protein. Of around 18,000 distinct CDR3 sequences in the sample, about 4.7% were seen once. The CDR3 loop spans 17 amino acids. Germline CDR1 is LGHDT and CDR2 is YNNKEL (reference sequence). The germline V and J ends were trimmed by 0 bases and 4 bases, with 16 bases remaining between them. This specimen was PBMCs, taken before TCRalphabeta/CD19-depleted stem cell transplant. The V and J genes are TRBV3-1 and TRBJ2-1; possibly TRBD2 for D (7 bases). The source is a boy younger than 18 with acute lymphoblastic leukemia, due to receive a stem cell transplant. CDR3 in DNA: TGTGCCAGCAGCCAAGATAGGGGGAGGGAAACTTACAATGAGCAGTTCTTC. Amino acid sequence: CASSQDRGRETYNEQFF.